The rows below give T cell receptor beta chains drawn from one sample of a study of cytotoxic CD8 clonotypes in ibrutinib-treated CLL. The protocol was immunoSEQ multiplex PCR, while the TCRdb copy is restricted to in-frame clones and leaves out a portion. Among 13,000 to 15,000 clones listed, approximately 48% were seen once. The sequenced sample was PBMCs, obtained at an approximately 22-month disease-progression time point, from a patient treated with ibrutinib. The source is a human donor with chronic lymphocytic leukemia. Each CDR3 is given with its conserved first and last residue. The D gene is left open where the match is weak. Clone size, where shown, is once, few, many, or a class for clones that have expanded.

v_call	j_call	clone_size	d_call	cdr3_aa	cdr3_nt
TRBV5-4	TRBJ1-2	.	.	CASSLEGGDHMDYTF	TGTGCCAGCAGCTTGGAAGGAGGGGACCATATGGACTACACCTTC
TRBV10-3	TRBJ1-2	.	.	CAIGSGVYGYTF	TGTGCCATCGGGAGCGGGGTATATGGCTACACCTTC
TRBV29-1	TRBJ2-1	.	.	CSVVGYNEQFF	TGCAGCGTTGTAGGTTACAATGAGCAGTTCTTC
TRBV7-6	TRBJ2-2	few	TRBD2	CASSLALAGDTGELFF	TGTGCCAGCAGCTTAGCACTAGCGGGGGACACCGGGGAGCTGTTTTTT
TRBV2	TRBJ2-7	.	.	CASSSGSGYYEQYF	TGTGCCAGCAGTTCAGGGTCGGGATACTACGAGCAGTACTTC
TRBV12-5	TRBJ1-5	once	TRBD1	CASGLERTGSQPQHF	TGTGCTAGTGGTTTGGAGCGGACAGGGAGTCAGCCCCAGCATTTT
TRBV2	TRBJ2-5	.	.	CASSVRAGPGETQYF	TGTGCCAGCAGCGTCCGCGCCGGTCCAGGGGAGACCCAGTACTTC
TRBV19	TRBJ1-5	medium-sized	.	CASGREGQPQHF	TGTGCCAGTGGAAGGGAGGGTCAGCCCCAGCATTTT
TRBV25-1	TRBJ2-1	few	.	CASSQGNEQFF	TGTGCCAGCAGCCAGGGGAATGAGCAGTTCTTC
TRBV7-9	TRBJ2-5	few	TRBD1	CASSPGTGDGKTQYF	TGTGCCAGCAGCCCAGGGACAGGCGACGGGAAGACCCAGTACTTC
TRBV2	TRBJ2-5	.	.	CASKKGVPRQETQYF	TGTGCCAGCAAAAAGGGTGTCCCCCGCCAAGAGACCCAGTACTTC
TRBV29-1	TRBJ2-1	few	TRBD2	CSVVVREGQFF	TGCAGCGTTGTGGTCAGGGAGGGGCAGTTCTTC
TRBV5-6	TRBJ2-1	few	.	CASSPTTTYNEQFF	TGTGCCAGCAGCCCCACAACTACCTACAATGAGCAGTTCTTC
TRBV5-1	TRBJ1-1	few	TRBD1	CASRKGAGTEAFF	TGCGCCAGCAGGAAGGGGGCTGGCACTGAAGCTTTCTTT
TRBV11-2	TRBJ2-3	.	.	CASSPGAGVTSTDTQYF	TGTGCCAGCAGCCCGGGGGCGGGGGTCACTAGCACAGATACGCAGTATTTT
TRBV5-1	TRBJ2-1	.	TRBD1	CASSSRTGGNGDEQFF	TGCGCCAGCAGCTCACGGACAGGGGGTAATGGCGATGAGCAGTTCTTC
TRBV5-6	TRBJ1-3	few	.	CASSLLGNTIYF	TGTGCCAGCAGCTTACTCGGAAACACCATATATTTT
TRBV27	TRBJ1-1	once	.	CASSGLRNTEAFF	TGTGCCAGCAGCGGTTTACGGAACACTGAAGCTTTCTTT
TRBV19	TRBJ1-2	.	.	CASSTGTRGYTF	TGTGCCAGTAGTACAGGGACGCGGGGCTACACCTTC
TRBV29-1	TRBJ1-2	.	.	CSVDGGLDGYTF	TGCAGCGTTGACGGGGGCCTTGATGGCTACACCTTC
TRBV29-1	TRBJ2-3	.	.	CSVEGGDTQYF	TGCAGCGTTGAGGGTGGAGATACGCAGTATTTT
TRBV2	TRBJ1-2	.	TRBD1	CASSVGGRGYTF	TGTGCCAGCAGTGTAGGGGGCCGGGGCTACACCTTC
TRBV5-6	TRBJ2-1	.	.	CASSLMNEQFF	TGTGCCAGCAGCTTGATGAATGAGCAGTTCTTC
TRBV5-1	TRBJ1-2	few	TRBD1	CASSTQGDGYGYTF	TGCGCCAGCAGCACTCAGGGGGATGGCTATGGCTACACCTTC